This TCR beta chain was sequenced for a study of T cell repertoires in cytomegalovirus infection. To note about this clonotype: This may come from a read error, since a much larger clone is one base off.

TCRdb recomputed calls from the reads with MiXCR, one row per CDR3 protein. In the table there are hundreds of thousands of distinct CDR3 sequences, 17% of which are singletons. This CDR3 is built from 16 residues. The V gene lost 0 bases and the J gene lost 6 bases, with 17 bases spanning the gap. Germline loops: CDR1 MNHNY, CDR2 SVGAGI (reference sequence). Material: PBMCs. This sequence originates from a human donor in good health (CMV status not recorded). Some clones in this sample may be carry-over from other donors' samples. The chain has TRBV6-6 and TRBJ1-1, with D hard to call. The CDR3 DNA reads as TGTGCCAGCAGTTACTCCCCCCTCCCGATCGGCGCTGAAGCTTTCTTT. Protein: CASSYSPLPIGAEAFF.